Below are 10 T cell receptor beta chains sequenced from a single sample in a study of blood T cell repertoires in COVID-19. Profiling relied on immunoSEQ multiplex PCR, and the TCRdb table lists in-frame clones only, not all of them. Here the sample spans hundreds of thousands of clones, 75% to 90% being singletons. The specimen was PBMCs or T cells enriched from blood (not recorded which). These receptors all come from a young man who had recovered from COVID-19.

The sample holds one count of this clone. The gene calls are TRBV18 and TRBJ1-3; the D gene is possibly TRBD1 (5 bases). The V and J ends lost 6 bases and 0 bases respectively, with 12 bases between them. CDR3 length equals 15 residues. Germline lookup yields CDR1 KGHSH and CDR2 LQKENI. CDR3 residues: CASSQARASGNTIYF. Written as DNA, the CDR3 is TGTGCCAGCTCCCAGGCCAGGGCCTCTGGAAACACCATATATTTT.

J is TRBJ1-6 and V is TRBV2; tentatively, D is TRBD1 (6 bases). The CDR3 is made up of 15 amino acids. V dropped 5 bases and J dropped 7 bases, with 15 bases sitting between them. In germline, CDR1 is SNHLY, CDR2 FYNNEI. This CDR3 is CASSFTGLPNSPLHF. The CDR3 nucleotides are TGTGCCAGCAGTTTCACAGGGCTTCCGAATTCACCCCTCCACTTT.

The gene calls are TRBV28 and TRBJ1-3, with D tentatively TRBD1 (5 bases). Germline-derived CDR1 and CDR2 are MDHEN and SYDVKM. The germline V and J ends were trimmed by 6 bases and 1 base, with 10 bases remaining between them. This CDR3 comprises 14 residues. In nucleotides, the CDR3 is TGTGCCAGCAGCCGGGGGACTTCTGGAAACACCATATATTTT. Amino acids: CASSRGTSGNTIYF.

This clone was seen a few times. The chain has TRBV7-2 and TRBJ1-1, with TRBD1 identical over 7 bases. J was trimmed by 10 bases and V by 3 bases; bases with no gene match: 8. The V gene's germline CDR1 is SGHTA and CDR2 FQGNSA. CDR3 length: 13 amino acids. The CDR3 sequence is CASSLGAPGGAFF. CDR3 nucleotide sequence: TGTGCCAGCAGCTTGGGGGCCCCAGGGGGAGCTTTCTTT.

For the CDR3, the DNA is TGTGCCAGCAGCCAAGAGGGCAGGTCTCTCTACGAGCAGTACTTC. Its translation is CASSQEGRSLYEQYF. This chain connects TRBV4-2 to TRBJ2-7; D uncertain. V lost 0 bases and J lost 3, with 12 bases in between. From germline, CDR1 is LGHNA and CDR2 YNFKEQ. The CDR3 runs to 15 residues.

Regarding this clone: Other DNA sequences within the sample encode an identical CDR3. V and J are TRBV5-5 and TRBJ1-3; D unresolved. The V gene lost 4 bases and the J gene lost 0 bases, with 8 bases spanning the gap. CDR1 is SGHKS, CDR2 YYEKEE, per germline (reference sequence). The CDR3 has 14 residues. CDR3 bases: TGTGCCAGCAGCCTAGGGAGCTCTGGAAACACCATATATTTT. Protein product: CASSLGSSGNTIYF.

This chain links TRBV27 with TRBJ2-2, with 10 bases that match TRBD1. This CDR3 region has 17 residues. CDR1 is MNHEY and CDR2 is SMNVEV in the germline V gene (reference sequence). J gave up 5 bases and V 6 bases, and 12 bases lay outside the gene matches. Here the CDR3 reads CASSNIFRDRGTGELFF. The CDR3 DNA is TGTGCCAGCAGCAACATCTTCCGGGACAGGGGAACCGGGGAGCTGTTTTTT.

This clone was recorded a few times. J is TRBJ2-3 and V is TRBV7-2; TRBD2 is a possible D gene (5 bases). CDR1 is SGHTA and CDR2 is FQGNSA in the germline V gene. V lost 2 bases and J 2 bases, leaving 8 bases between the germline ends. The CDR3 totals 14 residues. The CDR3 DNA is TGTGCCAGCAGCTTATCTAGCATCACAGATACGCAGTATTTT. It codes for CASSLSSITDTQYF.

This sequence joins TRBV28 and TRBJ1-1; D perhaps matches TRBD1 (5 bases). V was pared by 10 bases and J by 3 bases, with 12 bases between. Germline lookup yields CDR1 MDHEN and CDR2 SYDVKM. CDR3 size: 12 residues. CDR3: CATLGAHTEAFF. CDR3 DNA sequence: TGTGCCACCCTTGGGGCTCACACTGAAGCTTTCTTT. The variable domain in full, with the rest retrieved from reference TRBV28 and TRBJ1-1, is DVKVTQSSRYLVKRTGEKVFLECVQDMDHENMFWYRQDPGLGLRLIYFSYDVKMKEKGDIPEGYSVSREKKERFSLILESASTNQTSMYLCATLGAHTEAFFGQGTRLTVV.

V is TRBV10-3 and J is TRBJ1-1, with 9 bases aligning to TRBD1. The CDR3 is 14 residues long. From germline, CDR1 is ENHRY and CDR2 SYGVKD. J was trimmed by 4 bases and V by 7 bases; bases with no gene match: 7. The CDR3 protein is CAIKGTGSITEAFF. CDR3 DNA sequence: TGTGCCATCAAGGGGACAGGGTCGATCACTGAAGCTTTCTTT.